The present entry profiles one T cell receptor (beta chain) with its context. What it binds is not known. This record comes from a study of Ad26.COV2.S vaccination and SARS-CoV-2 variants. Study summary: Vaccine-arm donor from the placebo-controlled COV1001 Ad26.COV2.S trial. Intramuscular Ad26.COV2.S doses were given once or twice, 56 days apart. Study results and limitations: Assessments of TCR breadth and depth may have underestimated the total T cell responses. Considerable breadth of spike-specific CD8+ and CD4+ T cell responses has reportedly been documented following vaccination.

Treatment indicated: 15 to 20 received Ad26.COV2.S at low or high dose, single or two shots; roughly five received placebo; per-sample allocation not given. Sample collection was performed on day 63 after the first vaccine or placebo injection. Here immunoSEQ multiplex PCR was the method, and the copy in TCRdb shows in-frame clones only, minus some. The sample holds just under 250,000 clones, roughly 90% seen once. The CDR3 loop spans 13 amino acids. The germline gives CDR1 MNHNY, CDR2 SVGAGI (reference sequence). The trim removed 5 bases at V and 8 bases at J, leaving 7 bases unmatched. Sample: peripheral blood, taken in a trial of Ad26.COV2.S vaccine versus placebo. The TCR sequence derives from a person between 18 and 65 years old who received the Ad26.COV2.S COVID-19 vaccine or a placebo. The genes are TRBV6-6 and TRBJ1-2; 8 bases align to TRBD1. CDR3 coding DNA: TGTGCCAGCAGTCCTGGACAGGGCGGGGGCTACACCTTC. Translation: CASSPGQGGGYTF.